The 11 T cell receptor beta chains below come from one sample, sequenced in a study of T cell changes during pregnancy in multiple sclerosis. Method: immunoSEQ multiplex PCR; TCRdb's copy keeps in-frame clones and lacks some. The data hold 45,000 to 55,000 clones, with 88% observed a single time. This material consisted of CD4+ T cells from peripheral blood mononuclear cells, taken in the second trimester of pregnancy. These receptor sequences come from a female donor with multiple sclerosis, enrolled in a pregnancy study.

This rearrangement joins TRBV21-1 to TRBJ1-2; the listed D gene, TRBD1, was not tested against the DNA. TRBV21-1 is termed a pseudogene. CDR3 length equals 13 residues. This CDR3 reads CASKSRANYGYTF. CDR3 nucleotides: TGTGCCAGCAAGTCCAGGGCAAACTATGGCTACACCTTC.

This chain joins TRBV5-6 and TRBJ1-5; a possible D gene is TRBD1 (5 bases). Trimming pared 1 base from V and 0 bases from J, leaving 14 bases between. There are 17 residues in the CDR3. Germline V gene sequence: CDR1 SGHDT, CDR2 YYEEEE. The CDR3 loop reads CASSLTGGPYSNQPQHF. CDR3 sequence (DNA): TGTGCCAGCAGCTTGACGGGGGGTCCCTATAGCAATCAGCCCCAGCATTTT.

The chain uses TRBV19 and TRBJ1-2; 8 positions agree with TRBD1. Germline CDR1 is LNHDA and CDR2 is SQIVND (reference sequence). With 9 bases clipped from V and 6 bases from J, the junction kept 3 bases outside the gene matches. This CDR3 is built from 11 residues. The DNA for the CDR3 is TGTGCCAGCCAGGACAGGGATGGCTACACCTTC. It is translated as CASQDRDGYTF.

CDR3 protein: CASSLDGEAFF. The CDR3 DNA is TGTGCCAGCAGCTTAGACGGTGAAGCTTTCTTT. This rearrangement joins TRBV7-2 to TRBJ1-1; the D is unclear. Germline V gene lookup returns CDR1 SGHTA and CDR2 FQGNSA. The CDR3 is 11 amino acids. Trimming left V 1 base short and J 7 bases short, with 4 bases between.

In this sample, this clone turned up once. The chain is built from TRBV7-2 and TRBJ2-3; D may be TRBD2 (6 bases). Germline lookup yields CDR1 SGHTA and CDR2 FQGNSA. Trimming cost V 1 base and J 9 bases, with 17 bases left between them. This CDR3 comprises 15 residues. The CDR3 region has the DNA TGTGCCAGCAGCTTAGAGTCTGGGGGGTTTGGGACGCAGTATTTT. Amino acids: CASSLESGGFGTQYF.

CDR3 DNA sequence: TGTGCCAGCAGCTTTGACAGGGGCGCCGGGGAGCTGTTTTTT. Protein product: CASSFDRGAGELFF. The chain couples TRBV7-9 to TRBJ2-2; TRBD1 matches 8 bases. Unmatched junction bases numbered 3, after V lost 3 bases and J lost 6 bases. CDR3 length: 14 amino acids. Per germline, CDR1 SEHNR and CDR2 FQNEAQ (reference sequence). The full variable domain, rest sourced from reference TRBV7-9 and TRBJ2-2, is DTGVSQNPRHKITKRGQNVTFRCDPISEHNRLYWYRQTLGQGPEFLTYFQNEAQLEKSRLLSDRFSAERPKGSFSTLEIQRTEQGDSAMYLCASSFDRGAGELFFGEGSRLTVL.

This clone has just one count. The V gene is TRBV28, the J gene TRBJ1-1; TRBD1 aligns across 9 bases. V lost 7 bases to trimming and J lost 3 bases; unmatched junction nucleotides: 12. This CDR3 has 16 amino acids. In germline, CDR1 is MDHEN, CDR2 SYDVKM. For the CDR3, the DNA is TGTGCCAGCATTCCCCGCCGGGACAGGGTATACACTGAAGCTTTCTTT. It encodes CASIPRRDRVYTEAFF.

This clone was counted a single time. The chain couples TRBV5-6 to TRBJ2-2; a weak D match, TRBD2 (6 bases). The CDR3 runs to 16 residues. V lost 4 bases, J lost 1 base, and 14 bases lay in between. CDR1 and CDR2 (germline): SGHDT, YYEEEE. In nucleotides, the CDR3 is TGTGCCAGCAGCCGAGCAGGGCGGGGGAACACCGGGGAGCTGTTTTTT. Its protein is CASSRAGRGNTGELFF.

CDR3: CAISDPGRSEQYF. Here the CDR3 DNA reads TGTGCCATCAGCGACCCGGGAAGGAGCGAGCAGTACTTC. The chain links TRBV10-3 to TRBJ2-7, with a tentative D call TRBD2 (5 bases). In germline, CDR1 is ENHRY, CDR2 SYGVKD. This CDR3 contains 13 residues. The V and J ends lost 6 bases and 6 bases respectively, with 15 bases between them.

V gene TRBV11-3 combines with J gene TRBJ2-7, with 10 bases fitting TRBD1. Trimming at V came to 4 bases and at J to 7 bases, leaving 4 bases not matched to a gene. Germline V gene lookup returns CDR1 SGHNT and CDR2 YENEEA. The CDR3 is made up of 13 amino acids. Here the CDR3 DNA reads TGTGCCAGCAGCTCCGACAGGGGGCGAGAGCAGTACTTC. It codes for CASSSDRGREQYF.

The chain joins TRBV11-2 to TRBJ1-1; TRBD1 matches at 7 bases. V was pared by 5 bases and J by 1 base, with 4 bases of the junction left unmatched. Looked up from germline, CDR1 is SGHAT and CDR2 is FQNNGV. This CDR3 is built from 14 residues. The CDR3 region has the DNA TGTGCCAGCAGCCGACAGGGACAGAACACTGAAGCTTTCTTT. It yields the protein CASSRQGQNTEAFF.